This T cell receptor (beta chain) was identified in a study of CD8 T cells in ankylosing spondylitis. Study findings and constraints: There was reportedly significant enrichment of clones that were disease-linked in matched ankylosing spondylitis synovial fluid.

TCRdb reprocessed the 5' RACE reads with MiXCR, giving one entry per CDR3 protein. Altogether 25,000 to 30,000 distinct CDR3 sequences are present, roughly 5.3% being singletons, with the ten largest covering over 1.5%. This CDR3 has 14 residues. V dropped 0 bases and J dropped 2 bases, with 8 bases sitting between them. Germline loops: CDR1 SGDLS, CDR2 YYNGEE. This clonotype was found many times. The antigen remains unidentified. J is TRBJ1-1 and V is TRBV9; D is uncertain. Sequenced material: blood, either unsorted or a sorted T cell fraction (not recorded which). This receptor was obtained from a female donor with ankylosing spondylitis or in good health (not recorded which). The CDR3 is CASSVGFRNTEAFF. The CDR3 bases are TGTGCCAGCAGCGTAGGGTTCAGAAACACTGAAGCTTTCTTT.